The source of this T cell receptor beta chain is a study of T cells in Graves' hyperthyroidism and ophthalmopathy. This clonotype occurred many times. It was RNA transcripts that yielded the amplified TCR beta CDR3 regions. HTBI primers were used for first-round RT-PCR of the TCR CDR3. One entry per CDR3 protein, called by TCRdb with MiXCR from the multiplex PCR reads. The table includes approximately 720,000 distinct CDR3 sequences, over 15% detected once. The germline V gene encodes CDR1 DFQATT and CDR2 SNEGSKA (reference sequence). The CDR3 covers 14 residues. V was pared by 4 bases and J by 1 base, with 13 bases between. Thyroid ultrasound, orbital computed tomography, clinical symptoms, and serum thyroxine and TRAb underpinned diagnoses. The study collected blood at first hyperthyroidism diagnosis, before any ophthalmopathy symptoms arose.

The V call is TRBV20-1, the J call TRBJ1-1; possible D gene TRBD1, 5 bases. This sequence originates from a woman aged 45-60 years with Graves' hyperthyroidism that later progressed to Graves' ophthalmopathy. Sequencing used blood. CDR3 region: CSATKLTGNTEAFF. CDR3 in DNA: TGCAGTGCTACCAAACTTACAGGGAACACTGAAGCTTTCTTT.